The present entry profiles one T cell receptor (beta chain) with its context. An end of the junction does not agree with germline; a read error may underlie this. A primer matching the constant region was used to make TCR beta cDNA from approximately 0.55 ug of total RNA. Three nested multiplex PCR rounds, a slightly modified ARM-PCR method, built the TCR beta libraries. Primers for the first two PCR rounds were TRBV1-TRBV30 forward primers and a C-beta reverse primer (around 10 cycles per round). TCRdb used MiXCR to reprocess the multiplex PCR reads, holding one entry per CDR3 protein. The sample holds roughly 200,000 distinct CDR3 sequences, around four fifths seen once. These data belong to a study of tumor-infiltrating lymphocytes in primary liver carcinoma. As for the study in general: Productive TCRbeta read counts per sample ran from roughly 3.8 to 7.5 million and were similar across tissue types.

The CDR3 extends over 13 amino acids. Co-extraction of both nucleic acids (RNA and DNA) used roughly 20-33 mg of unsorted bulk tissue. Primary liver carcinoma, confirmed by histopathology, was surgically resected. The specimen sequenced was tumor tissue from primary liver carcinoma. This chain uses TRBV12-3 or TRBV12-4 with TRBJ1-2; D remains unclear. The receptor's source is a middle-aged man with primary liver carcinoma and hepatitis B virus infection. The CDR3 reads CGSSYTVNYGYIF. CDR3 bases: TGTGGCAGCAGTTATACAGTGAACTATGGCTACATCTTC.